The next 11 T cell receptor beta chains were all read from a single sample in a study of cytomegalovirus exposure and HLA in healthy donors. 60 Vbeta and 13 Jbeta primers were used in PCR. Libraries were prepared by immunoSEQ multiplex PCR; TCRdb keeps only in-frame clonotypes and omits some of them. The sample lists 150,000 or so clones, approximately 77% seen once, with about 1.5% in the top ten. The sample comprised PBMCs. Receptors were obtained from a male donor in good health and CMV-seronegative.

The genes are TRBV5-4 and TRBJ1-4; D call uncertain. Trimming took off 2 bases at V and 8 bases at J, with 13 bases between the two ends. Germline loops: CDR1 SGHNT, CDR2 YYREEE (reference sequence). There are 14 residues in the CDR3. In DNA form, the CDR3 reads TGTGCCAGCAGCTTAGGCGGAAGTGGAGAAAAACTGTTTTTT. Protein product: CASSLGGSGEKLFF.

V and J are TRBV19 and TRBJ1-5; TRBD1 matches 7 bases. Trimming cost V 4 bases and J 2 bases; bases outside gene matches: 11. CDR1 is LNHDA and CDR2 is SQIVND in the germline V gene (reference sequence). This CDR3 contains 17 residues. The CDR3 loop is CASSRFGSTGGNQPQHF. The CDR3 bases are TGTGCCAGTAGTAGGTTCGGTTCAACAGGGGGCAATCAGCCCCAGCATTTT.

The genes are TRBV5-4 and TRBJ2-4; 12 bases align to TRBD2. The J segment lost 11 bases and the V segment lost 6 bases, leaving 3 bases of the junction unmatched. Germline V gene lookup returns CDR1 SGHNT and CDR2 YYREEE (reference sequence). The CDR3 consists of 12 residues. This chain's CDR3 is CASTGTSGFQYF. CDR3 bases: TGTGCCAGCACAGGGACTAGCGGGTTTCAGTACTTC. The full variable domain, its missing parts supplied by reference TRBV5-4 and TRBJ2-4, is ETGVTQSPTHLIKTRGQQVTLRCSSQSGHNTVSWYQQALGQGPQFIFQYYREEENGRGNFPPRFSGLQFPNYSSELNVNALELDDSALYLCASTGTSGFQYFGAGTRLSVL.

The J gene is TRBJ2-7, the V gene TRBV2, with D tentatively TRBD1 (6 bases). The V and J ends lost 6 bases and 3 bases respectively, with 15 bases between them. The CDR3 is made up of 14 amino acids. Germline V CDR1 and CDR2: SNHLY, FYNNEI. In nucleotides, the CDR3 is TGTGCCAGCAGCCTAGGGGGATTTGGCTACGAGCAGTACTTC. This encodes CASSLGGFGYEQYF.

V gene TRBV9 combines with J gene TRBJ2-1, with 7 bases identical to TRBD2. Germline V CDR1 and CDR2: SGDLS, YYNGEE. V was pared by 0 bases and J by 9 bases, with 21 bases of the junction left unmatched. The CDR3 consists of 19 residues. In DNA form, the CDR3 reads TGTGCCAGCAGCGTAGGATACCCCCTTCGGGGAGGGAAGGGTAGTGAGCAGTTCTTC. Translation gives CASSVGYPLRGGKGSEQFF.

The V and J genes are TRBV7-2 and TRBJ2-5, with a possible D match to TRBD2 (5 bases). V was trimmed by 2 bases and J by 4 bases, leaving 11 bases between them. The length of the CDR3 is 14 residues. From germline, CDR1 is SGHTA and CDR2 FQGNSA. The CDR3, as DNA: TGTGCCAGCAGCTTACTAGCCTCGGGAGAGACCCAGTACTTC. This codes for CASSLLASGETQYF.

CDR3 amino acids: CASSQSERSEYEQYF. DNA for the CDR3: TGTGCCAGCAGCCAATCGGAGAGGTCGGAATACGAGCAGTACTTC. The rearrangement uses TRBV4-2 and TRBJ2-7; D gene ambiguous. CDR1 and CDR2 from the germline V gene are LGHNA and YNFKEQ. V was pared by 2 bases and J by 4 bases, with 15 bases between. This CDR3 region has 15 residues.

This sequence joins TRBV4-1 and TRBJ1-5; D not resolved. The V end was cut by 5 bases, the J end by 5 bases, with 16 bases between. The CDR3 has 15 residues. Germline loops: CDR1 MGHRA, CDR2 YSYEKL. CDR3 protein: CASSKSPSIDQPQHF. The CDR3, as DNA: TGCGCCAGCAGCAAAAGCCCCTCGATCGATCAGCCCCAGCATTTT.

This chain connects TRBV18 to TRBJ1-6, with unresolved D. V gave up 0 bases and J gave up 0 bases, with 9 bases separating them. The V gene's germline CDR1 is KGHSH and CDR2 LQKENI. The CDR3 is made up of 17 amino acids. CDR3 DNA sequence: TGTGCCAGCTCACCACCGGGTCGGAGCTCCTATAATTCACCCCTCCACTTT. This translates into CASSPPGRSSYNSPLHF.

The chain couples TRBV19 to TRBJ2-1; 7 nucleotides line up with TRBD1. This CDR3 has 17 amino acids. V was pared by 0 bases and J by 0 bases, with 5 bases of the junction left unmatched. Germline V gene lookup returns CDR1 LNHDA and CDR2 SQIVND (reference sequence). The chain's CDR3 is CASSIDQAGGSYNEQFF. For the CDR3, the DNA is TGTGCCAGTAGTATAGATCAGGCAGGGGGCTCCTACAATGAGCAGTTCTTC.

The chain carries TRBV28 and TRBJ2-2, with TRBD2 matching over 7 bases. Unmatched junction bases numbered 0, after V lost 5 bases and J lost 0 bases. Germline V gives CDR1 MDHEN, CDR2 SYDVKM. The CDR3 has 14 residues. The CDR3 region is CASSSGTNTGELFF. The DNA of the CDR3 is TGTGCCAGCAGTAGCGGGACGAACACCGGGGAGCTGTTTTTT.